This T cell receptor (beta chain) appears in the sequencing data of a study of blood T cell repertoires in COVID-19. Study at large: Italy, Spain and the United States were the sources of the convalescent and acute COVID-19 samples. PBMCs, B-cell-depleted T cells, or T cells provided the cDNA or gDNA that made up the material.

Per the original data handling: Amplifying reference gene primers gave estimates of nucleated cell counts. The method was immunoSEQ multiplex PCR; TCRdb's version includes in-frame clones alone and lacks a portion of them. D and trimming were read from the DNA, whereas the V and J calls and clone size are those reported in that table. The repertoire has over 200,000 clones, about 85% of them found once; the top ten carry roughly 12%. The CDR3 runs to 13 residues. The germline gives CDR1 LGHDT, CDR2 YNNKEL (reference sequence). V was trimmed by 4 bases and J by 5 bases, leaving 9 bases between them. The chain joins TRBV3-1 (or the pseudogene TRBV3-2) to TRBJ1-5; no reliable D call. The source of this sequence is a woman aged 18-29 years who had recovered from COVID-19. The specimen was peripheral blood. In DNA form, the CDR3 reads TGTGCCAGCAGCCTCGGGAGGGATCAGCCCCAGCATTTT. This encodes CASSLGRDQPQHF.